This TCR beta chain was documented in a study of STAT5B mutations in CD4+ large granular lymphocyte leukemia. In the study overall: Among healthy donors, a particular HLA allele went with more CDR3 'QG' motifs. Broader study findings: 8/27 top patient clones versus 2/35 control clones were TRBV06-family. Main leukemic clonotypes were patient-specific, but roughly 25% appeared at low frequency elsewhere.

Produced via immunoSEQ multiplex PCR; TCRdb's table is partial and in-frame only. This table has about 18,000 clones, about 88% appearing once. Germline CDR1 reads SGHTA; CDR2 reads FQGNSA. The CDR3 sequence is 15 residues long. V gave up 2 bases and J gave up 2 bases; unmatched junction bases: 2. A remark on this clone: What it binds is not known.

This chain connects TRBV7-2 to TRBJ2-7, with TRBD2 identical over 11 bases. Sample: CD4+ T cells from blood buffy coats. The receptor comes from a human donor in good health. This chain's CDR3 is CASSLRLAGPYEQYF. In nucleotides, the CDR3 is TGTGCCAGCAGCTTAAGACTAGCGGGACCCTACGAGCAGTACTTC.